A selection of T cell receptor beta chains follows, all from one sample in a study of beta chain features in type 1 diabetes. Only in-frame clones appear in the TCRdb table, and some are missing; sequencing was by immunoSEQ multiplex PCR. In the table there are 130,000 or so clones, approximately 9% of which are singletons. Sequencing was done on a sample of central memory CD4+ T cells from blood. Receptors originate from a young man with type 1 diabetes. Each CDR3 is given with its conserved first and last residue. A D gene is named only where the DNA matches it firmly. Size tells how often a clone was seen (once, few, many) or the class of an expanded clone, and some rows leave it out.

v_call,j_call,clone_size,d_call,cdr3_aa,cdr3_nt
TRBV6-1,TRBJ2-7,few,.,CASKQEGGYYEQYF,TGTGCCAGCAAACAGGAAGGAGGGTATTACGAGCAGTACTTC
TRBV28,TRBJ2-1,few,TRBD2,CASSSQAGGTNEQFF,TGTGCCAGCAGTTCGCAAGCGGGGGGGACCAATGAGCAGTTCTTC
TRBV9,TRBJ2-1,.,.,CASSVGGPGDGANEQFF,TGTGCCAGCAGCGTAGGGGGTCCAGGGGACGGCGCGAATGAGCAGTTCTTC
TRBV6-5,TRBJ1-2,.,.,CASSTGSYYGYTF,TGTGCCAGCAGTACAGGCTCCTACTATGGCTACACCTTC
TRBV7-2,TRBJ2-5,.,.,CASSLGGTVRRETQYF,TGTGCCAGCAGCTTAGGGGGGACTGTTCGTCGGGAGACCCAGTACTTC
TRBV10-2,TRBJ2-5,.,TRBD2,CASSDLTSGAQETQYF,TGCGCCAGCAGTGACCTGACTAGCGGGGCCCAAGAGACCCAGTACTTC
TRBV4-2,TRBJ1-2,.,TRBD1,CASSQERGSGGWYGYTF,TGTGCCAGCAGCCAAGAGAGAGGCTCAGGGGGCTGGTATGGCTACACCTTC
TRBV19,TRBJ1-2,.,.,CASSPRAGGADGYTF,TGTGCCAGTAGTCCCCGCGCGGGGGGCGCGGATGGCTACACCTTC
TRBV5-1,TRBJ2-1,.,.,CASSSGKMRNEQFF,TGCGCCAGCAGCTCCGGGAAAATGAGGAATGAGCAGTTCTTC
TRBV30,TRBJ2-5,.,TRBD2,CAWVGLAGAQETQYF,TGTGCCTGGGTGGGACTAGCGGGGGCCCAAGAGACCCAGTACTTC
TRBV4-1,TRBJ1-2,few,.,CASGTGWGGYTF,TGCGCCAGCGGAACAGGTTGGGGTGGCTACACCTTC
TRBV5-1,TRBJ1-2,few,.,CASGTGGSGYGYTF,TGCGCCAGCGGTACGGGGGGCAGCGGCTATGGCTACACCTTC
TRBV5-1,TRBJ2-1,.,TRBD2,CASSLSAGNSYNEQFF,TGCGCCAGCAGCTTATCAGCGGGGAACAGCTACAATGAGCAGTTCTTC
TRBV18,TRBJ2-2,.,.,CASSPPTANTGELFF,TGTGCCAGCTCACCCCCCACAGCGAACACCGGGGAGCTGTTTTTT
TRBV28,TRBJ1-2,many,TRBD1,CASRTEGTGRYGYTF,TGTGCCAGCAGGACTGAAGGGACAGGGCGTTATGGCTACACCTTC
TRBV9,TRBJ1-2,.,TRBD1,CASNRNRGSDGYTF,TGTGCCAGCAATCGAAACAGGGGGTCGGATGGCTACACCTTC
TRBV19,TRBJ2-3,.,.,CASSIGLRSGTYLDTQYF,TGTGCCAGTAGTATCGGACTACGATCCGGGACTTATCTTGATACGCAGTATTTT
TRBV18,TRBJ2-7,few,TRBD1,CASSPFGQGASSYEQYF,TGTGCCAGCTCACCATTTGGACAGGGGGCGAGCTCCTACGAGCAGTACTTC
TRBV14,TRBJ1-6,few,TRBD1,CASSPRTGNSPLHF,TGTGCCAGCAGCCCTCGGACAGGGAATTCACCCCTCCACTTT
TRBV29-1,TRBJ1-2,few,.,CSAGKRGYGYTF,TGCAGCGCCGGAAAAAGGGGCTATGGCTACACCTTC
TRBV7-9,TRBJ1-4,few,TRBD1,CASSPGTGKEKLFF,TGTGCCAGCAGCCCCGGGACAGGGAAGGAAAAACTGTTTTTT
TRBV2,TRBJ2-5,many,.,CASSEVVVAVSQYF,TGTGCCAGCAGTGAAGTAGTAGTAGCGGTTTCCCAGTACTTC
TRBV2,TRBJ1-6,few,.,CACQRSYNSPLHF,TGTGCCTGCCAGCGCTCCTATAATTCACCCCTCCACTTT
TRBV4-3,TRBJ2-7,few,TRBD1,CASSPQDRASYEQYF,TGCGCCAGCAGCCCCCAGGACAGGGCGTCCTACGAGCAGTACTTC
TRBV2,TRBJ2-1,.,TRBD1,CASRTGSYNEQFF,TGTGCCAGCAGGACAGGGTCCTACAATGAGCAGTTCTTC
TRBV29-1,TRBJ2-1,.,TRBD1,CSLGTGGDEQFF,TGCAGCCTGGGCACAGGGGGAGATGAGCAGTTCTTC
TRBV18,TRBJ1-2,.,.,CASSPRSSDNYGYTF,TGTGCCAGCTCACCAAGGAGTTCTGATAACTATGGCTACACCTTC
TRBV7-8,TRBJ1-5,few,.,CASSLNMHDPQHF,TGTGCCAGCAGCTTAAACATGCACGATCCCCAGCATTTT
TRBV11-3,TRBJ2-5,few,.,CASSFTRQETQYF,TGTGCCAGCAGCTTTACTCGTCAAGAGACCCAGTACTTC
TRBV6-1,TRBJ2-7,.,.,CATQFDSYEQYF,TGTGCCACCCAGTTCGACAGCTACGAGCAGTACTTC
TRBV11-2,TRBJ2-7,few,.,CASSLNALSAYEQYF,TGTGCCAGCAGCTTAAATGCCTTGAGCGCCTACGAGCAGTACTTC
TRBV28,TRBJ2-3,few,.,CASSLSRAVDTQYF,TGTGCCAGCAGTTTAAGCAGGGCGGTGGATACGCAGTATTTT
TRBV6-5,TRBJ2-2,.,.,CASSPGLTGELFF,TGTGCCAGCAGCCCAGGCTTAACCGGGGAGCTGTTTTTT
TRBV5-4,TRBJ2-7,few,TRBD2,CASSSAGTSFSEQYF,TGTGCCAGCAGCAGCGCCGGGACTAGTTTCTCCGAGCAGTACTTC
TRBV30,TRBJ1-5,.,.,CAWRSGGPQHF,TGTGCCTGGAGGTCGGGGGGGCCCCAGCATTTT
TRBV7-2,TRBJ1-5,few,TRBD1,CASSLIGGAGQPQHF,TGTGCCAGCAGCTTAATAGGGGGCGCAGGTCAGCCCCAGCATTTT
TRBV29-1,TRBJ1-1,.,.,CSVADGDTEAFF,TGCAGCGTAGCGGACGGGGACACTGAAGCTTTCTTT
TRBV5-1,TRBJ2-5,few,TRBD1,CASKTGGPQETQYF,TGCGCCAGCAAGACAGGGGGTCCGCAAGAGACCCAGTACTTC
TRBV19,TRBJ2-5,few,TRBD2,CASMPFGREETQYF,TGTGCCAGTATGCCATTCGGGAGGGAAGAGACCCAGTACTTC
TRBV7-2,TRBJ2-1,.,.,CASRYRQYDEQFF,TGTGCCAGCAGGTACCGACAGTACGATGAGCAGTTCTTC
TRBV6-5,TRBJ2-7,few,TRBD2,CASSRTGGNQVQYF,TGTGCCAGCAGTCGAACGGGGGGAAATCAAGTGCAGTACTTC
TRBV5-4,TRBJ2-7,.,.,CASSLGTGPLYEQYF,TGTGCCAGCAGCTTAGGAACAGGGCCTCTCTACGAGCAGTACTTC
TRBV5-4,TRBJ2-1,.,TRBD2,CASSLELAGGYNEQFF,TGTGCCAGCAGCTTAGAACTAGCGGGTGGCTACAATGAGCAGTTCTTC
TRBV6-8,TRBJ2-6,few,.,CASRAGAGANVLTF,TGTGCCAGCAGAGCAGGGGCTGGGGCCAACGTCCTGACTTTC
TRBV18,TRBJ1-1,few,.,CASSPQGHMNTEAFF,TGTGCCAGCTCACCGCAGGGACACATGAACACTGAAGCTTTCTTT
TRBV18,TRBJ1-2,.,.,CASSPIFDSPYGYTF,TGTGCCAGCTCGCCGATCTTCGACAGCCCCTATGGCTACACCTTC
TRBV5-4,TRBJ2-5,few,.,CASSRSQGGETQYF,TGTGCCAGCAGCCGATCTCAGGGTGGGGAGACCCAGTACTTC
TRBV23-1,TRBJ1-5,.,TRBD1,CASSHPDRGNQPQHF,TGCGCCAGCAGTCACCCGGACAGGGGTAATCAGCCCCAGCATTTT
TRBV6-5,TRBJ2-5,.,.,CASSYLETQYF,TGTGCCAGCAGTTACCTGGAGACCCAGTACTTC